This TCR beta chain was sequenced in a study of shared clonotypes between healthy human individuals (dated by TCRdb to 2020 to 2021). General notes on the study: A few men and a couple of women, aged 18 to 49 years, made up the cohort. To estimate repertoire size and how much clonotype sharing occurs between individuals, the study deeply sequenced the blood TCR repertoires of about five healthy adults. To increase sequencing depth and limit assay-specific biases, TCR repertoire library preparation and sequencing were carried out by different laboratories using diverse techniques. Per donor, three plates each were used for CD4 naive and CD4 memory, two for CD8 naive, and one for CD8 memory. Each donor's leukapheresis produced roughly between roughly 0.85 and 9.5 billion PBMCs. The study at large found these results: Pairwise subsampling led to the expectation that sequencing depth would affect the degree of clonotype sharing among donors. The small number of donors limited the genetic and exposure-history diversity represented. Around 5% of naive CD4, approximately 3.7% of naive CD8, approximately 2.2% of memory CD4, and 0.35% to 0.4% of memory CD8 clonotypes were shared across four donors. Compared with non-shared clonotypes, clonotypes shared by all four sorted-subset donors had higher generation probabilities. Incomplete sequencing was indicated by rarefaction of sorted-subset datasets, despite the large sequencing depth. Sampling was restricted to blood, and TCR repertoires in tissues likely differ from the TCR repertoires found in blood. Larger estimated clonotype richness was generally found for naive subsets than for memory subsets.

Donors were healthy HIV-negative adults with no recently reported acute infections or vaccinations. Every donor was a Caucasian adult residing in Nashville, Tennessee, USA. CD4+ T cells were enriched by magnetic negative selection; naive cells were then positively selected on CD45RA, and the negative fraction formed the memory subset. Blood was obtained by leukapheresis, after which PBMCs were separated by Ficoll-Histopaque density gradient centrifugation and cryopreserved in liquid nitrogen vapor phase. Purity and quantity of every magnetically sorted T cell population were checked by analytical flow cytometry. Genomic DNA was isolated from each sorted fraction and quantified by UV absorbance on a Nanodrop 2000c. As encoded in the germline V gene (reference sequence), CDR1 is LNHDA while CDR2 is SQIVND. The CDR3, cysteine through phenylalanine, is 14 amino acids long. Of the read, only the CDR3 DNA is kept; its 42 bases are in frame from base 1. Trimming accounts for 6 bases at V and 6 bases at J, while the number of junction bases matched to no gene is 5.

Using the deep immunoSEQ assay, multiplex PCR amplified TCR CDR3 regions from genomic DNA. For each cell subset, the extracted genomic DNA was distributed evenly across all wells of several immunoSEQ 96-well plates, and each plate served as one replicate. For sorted subsets, about 210 ng of genomic DNA, equivalent to 25,000 to 35,000 T cell genomes, went into each replicate PCR. The purified libraries were quantified using a Qubit 3.0 fluorometer, sized with a Bioanalyzer 2100, and then quantified again using the KAPA Library Quantification kit. Each immunoSEQ 96-well plate was sequenced on its own single-read 150-cycle Illumina NextSeq 550 flow cell. On the study's bioinformatics: Because the immunoSEQ output included only junctional sequences and no quality scores, the filtering could not be the same as the filtering used for full-length reads. Sequences were annotated with PyIR, a Python wrapper for IgBLAST v1.9, and V/J genes and CDR3 were assigned using IMGT germline references. Reads were removed for weak V/J assignments (E-value above 1e-6), missing CDR3, stop codons, out-of-frame junctions, or ambiguous translated residues. V3J clonotypes were defined as sequences sharing an identical inferred V gene, J gene, and CDR3 amino acid sequence. Percentage overlap between repertoires was calculated by dividing the number of shared unique clonotypes by the size of the smaller repertoire. Three approaches were used to assess repertoire richness: RTK rarefaction, the Chao1 estimator, and Recon v2.1 estimates of unobserved clonotypes. Generation probabilities were computed with OLGA for all TCRbeta clonotypes obtained by the gDNA method from several donors. In TCRdb, the immuneACCESS table is reduced to in-frame sequences with V and J assigned. These tables do not hold every clone; where another copy was compared, an unresolved V gene accounts for under half, and the others remain unexplained. The DNA was the basis for D and trimming; V, J and clone size are from that table. This sample has roughly 1,500,000 clones in its table, and approximately 98% of those were observed once. The ten top clones hold around 0.47% of the sample.

With respect to this clone: The antigen this receptor binds is unknown. Base qualities were left out, and no much larger clone turns up one base away.

The TCR was taken from a man under 40 in good health. The specimen was naive CD4+ T cells sorted from blood. Per the publication, the cell subset or site label means: CD45RA+ positively selected. The chain is assembled from TRBV19 and TRBJ2-7; TRBD2 matches 13 bases in the middle. The CDR3 here reads CASRGTSGATEQYF. The nucleotide sequence is TGTGCCAGTAGAGGGACTAGCGGGGCTACCGAGCAGTACTTC.